This TCR beta chain is from a study of T-cell reconstitution after alpha-beta-depleted transplantation in children. Findings and limits, study-wide: At the one-year point after transplant, T-cell counts and TCRbeta diversity were found to come mostly from T cells that had been newly produced. After transplant, high TCRbeta diversity at day 60 in some patients arose from surviving recipient T cells and thymic progenitors. Several hundred rapidly expanded clones from non-depleted graft cells reportedly supplied alpha-beta T cells about two months post-transplant.

This CDR3 has 15 amino acids. Germline V gives CDR1 DFQATT, CDR2 SNEGSKA (reference sequence). Trimming took 0 bases from V and 0 from J, leaving 11 bases between them. Construction of the TCRbeta library involved unique molecular identifiers. Via MiXCR, TCRdb re-called the PCR reads, giving one row per CDR3 protein. The profile shows over 4,500 distinct CDR3 sequences, 20% to 30% of them singletons. Note on this clonotype: Its antigen is as yet unknown.

This receptor was obtained from a male patient between 2 and 9 years old who had a stem cell transplant for acute lymphoblastic leukemia, so the T cells may come from the graft donor. Sequenced here: PBMCs, mostly from graft donor cells, sampled 60 days after TCRalphabeta/CD19-depleted stem cell transplant. The J gene is TRBJ1-2, the V gene TRBV20-1; weak D call: TRBD1 (5 bases). The CDR3 DNA reads as TGCAGTGCTAGAGACAGGGAGGATGCTAACTATGGCTACACCTTC. Encoded protein: CSARDREDANYGYTF.